This record covers a single T cell receptor (beta chain). Its cognate antigen has yet to be identified. No base quality values were provided; no much bigger clone lies one nucleotide off. Each patient had bone marrow sampled at the time of active disease. Ficoll-Hypaque density gradient centrifugation was used to isolate bone marrow mononuclear cells. Myeloma plasma cells were removed and CD138-negative cells were obtained by negative selection following labeling with CD138 magnetic microbeads on a MACS separator. Flow cytometry on an Attune NxT with CD138 antibodies was used to check the purity of the isolated cells. TRIzol reagent was used to extract total RNA, and a NanoDrop spectrophotometer was used to quantify the extracted RNA. For each patient, paired RNA-seq and IR-seq were run on the CD138-negative bone marrow sample from that patient. The data originate from a study of read filtering for tumor transcriptome and immune sequencing (dated by TCRdb to about 2020). With regard to the full study: The cohort consisted of some 17 male and some 15 female patients, with a mean age of about 70 years and an age range of about 47 to 90. Per sample, about 4.05 to 11 million TCR-region mapped reads were obtained with IR-seq, compared with only about 85 to 1273 with RNA-seq. One of the main goals was to work out a read-filtering strategy for immune repertoire data, in particular whether clonotypes backed by only a single read should be removed. Whole-transcriptome libraries were prepared with the TruSeq RNA Access Library Prep Kit after DNase treatment. The study compared TCR repertoires from targeted immune repertoire sequencing and bulk whole-transcriptome sequencing run on the same bone marrow samples. Under revised international staging, roughly 8 patients fell into R-ISS I, some 15 into R-ISS II and more than five into R-ISS III. Here is what the overall study found, with its caveats: Single-read clonotypes made up about 81.9% of clonotypes but about 3.5% of total reads in IR-seq, and over 65% of clonotypes and roughly 45% of reads in RNA-seq. The sorted CD138-negative fraction was a mixed bone marrow immune population, not purified T cells. Compared with RNA-seq, IR-seq captured clonotypes at much greater depth and more reliably, and a smaller IR-seq throughput was enough to identify most of the shared clonotypes. Removing single-read clonotypes increased the correlation between IR-seq and RNA-seq shared clonotype proportions.

The CDR1 and CDR2 encoded by the germline V gene (reference sequence) are SEHNR and FQNEAQ. Inclusive of the bounding cysteine and phenylalanine, the CDR3 is 22 residues long. Kept here is only the CDR3 DNA, which spans 66 bases and is read in frame from base 1. V ends up 2 bases short and J 0 bases short, with an unmatched junction base count of 18. TCR libraries were built from about 370 ng RNA with the Immunoverse kit, using molecular barcoded adaptors covering alpha/delta and beta/gamma chains. TCR library preparation used the same RNA that was used for transcriptome sequencing. An Illumina HiSeq 4000 with 2 x 150 cycles was used to sequence the TCR libraries. The study's own analysis went as follows. Using MiXCR, which included quality filtering and error correction, TCR reads were aligned to human V, D, J and C references and then assembled into CDR3 clonotypes. The tcR package in R was used to analyze clonotype counts and gene usage diversity. For inspection of raw mapping reads, RNA-seq reads were mapped by STAR aligner version 2.5.3a onto GRCh37 of the human genome. IR-seq fastq files were randomly downsampled with Seqtk 1.3 to test the effect of sequencing depth on detected clonotypes. The raw public reads went through TCRdb reprocessing: fastp at Q25, MiXCR clone calling, in-frame beta chains kept. Rows are combined by CDR3 protein, so each entry shows the most common genes and DNA. The V and J calls were not made by the authors but by TCRdb's processing. The sample table holds around 300 distinct CDR3 sequences, of which 79% were seen once. Of the sample, roughly a quarter is held by the ten largest clones.

The sample comprised a population of CD138-negative cells sorted from bone marrow. The cell subset or site label of this sample denotes: bone marrow mononuclear cells depleted of CD138+ plasma/myeloma cells by negative magnetic selection. This receptor chain uses TRBV7-9 and TRBJ2-6, with 8 bases matching TRBD1. This TCR came from a donor over 35 with multiple myeloma. This table probably holds off-target reads from a library built for another chain. CDR3 region: CASSLNPAWTGRRPSGANVLTF. The base sequence is TGTGCCAGCAGCTTAAACCCCGCGTGGACAGGGCGTCGTCCCTCTGGGGCCAACGTCCTGACTTTC.